The clone carrying this T cell receptor beta chain was seen many times. The antigen remains undetermined. This entry is derived from a study of T cells in Graves' hyperthyroidism and ophthalmopathy. Each patient was aged 18 to 65 and had newly diagnosed hyperthyroidism of under 2 months' duration. Patients with uncontrolled infections, other autoimmune diseases, pregnancy or lactation were excluded. Sample collection date corresponds to first hyperthyroidism diagnosis, prior to any ophthalmopathy symptoms. Amplification of TCR beta CDR3 regions was performed using RNA transcripts as template. Using the HTBI primer set, a first-round RT-PCR was run on the TCR CDR3. MiXCR, applied by TCRdb to the multiplex PCR reads, yields one record per CDR3 protein. Of hundreds of thousands of distinct CDR3 sequences in the sample, about 15% were seen once. Overall study findings and caveats: It was a median around 6 months before onset that the model predicted ophthalmopathy.

Deletions cut 3 bases from V and 6 bases from J, with 21 bases between. This CDR3 contains 16 residues. Germline V lookup: CDR1 DFQATT, CDR2 SNEGSKA (reference sequence). The receptor was derived from a woman aged 18-29 years with Graves' hyperthyroidism that later progressed to Graves' ophthalmopathy. The chain joins TRBV20-1 to TRBJ2-1; possibly TRBD1 for D (6 bases). Sequencing used blood. The CDR3 here is CSASDGGFGISNEQFF. Written as DNA, the CDR3 is TGCAGTGCTAGCGATGGGGGCTTCGGAATCTCCAATGAGCAGTTCTTC.